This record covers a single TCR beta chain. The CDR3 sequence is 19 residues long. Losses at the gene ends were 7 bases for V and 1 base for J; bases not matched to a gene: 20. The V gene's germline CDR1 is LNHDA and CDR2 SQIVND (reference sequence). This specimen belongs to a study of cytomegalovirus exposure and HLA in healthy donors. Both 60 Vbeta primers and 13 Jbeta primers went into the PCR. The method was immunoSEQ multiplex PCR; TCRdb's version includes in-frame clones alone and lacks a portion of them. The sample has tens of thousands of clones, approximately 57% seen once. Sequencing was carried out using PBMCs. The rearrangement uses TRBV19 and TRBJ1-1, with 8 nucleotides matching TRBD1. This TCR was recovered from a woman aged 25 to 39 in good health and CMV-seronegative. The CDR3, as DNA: TGTGCCAGTACATACCTTGCGACAGGGGAGGTTAGGGGGAACACTGAAGCTTTCTTT. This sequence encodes CASTYLATGEVRGNTEAFF. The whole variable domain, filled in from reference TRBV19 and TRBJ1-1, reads DGGITQSPKYLFRKEGQNVTLSCEQNLNHDAMYWYRQDPGQGLRLIYYSQIVNDFQKGDIAEGYSVSREKKESFPLTVTSAQKNPTAFYLCASTYLATGEVRGNTEAFFGQGTRLTVV.